Listed here is a single TCR beta chain. TCRdb's copy holds only in-frame clones and misses some; the assay was immunoSEQ multiplex PCR. The top ten hold 6.9% of the sample, which has fewer than 200,000 clones, approximately 80% seen once. Trimming left V 4 bases short and J 4 bases short, with 13 bases between. Germline CDR1 reads MGHRA; CDR2 reads YSYEKL. CDR3 size: 15 residues. This sample was taken from a study of blood T cell repertoires in COVID-19. The source is a man in his 60s with acute or convalescent COVID-19. Sequencing was performed on peripheral blood. The J gene is TRBJ1-4, the V gene TRBV4-1, with D tentatively TRBD1 (5 bases). In nucleotides, the CDR3 is TGCGCCAGCAGCCGAGATACAGGCGGTAATGAAAAACTGTTTTTT. Translation: CASSRDTGGNEKLFF.